This T cell receptor (beta chain) is from a study of blood T cells in healthy people across ages. V gave up 3 bases and J gave up 2 bases, with 17 bases separating them. Germline loops: CDR1 SQVTM, CDR2 ANQGSEA. The CDR3 runs to 16 residues. The authors ran a second PCR of 7 to 11 cycles using a sample-barcoded 5' primer and a J-beta primer mix. Each sample provided no less than 2.5 million CDR3-containing paired-end reads. Each CDR3 protein is one row after TCRdb ran MiXCR on the 5' RACE reads. This sample has about 930,000 distinct CDR3 sequences, with 29% found just once. These data were likewise used in another study, on T cells of mothers and their children.

Input material: blood. The chain has TRBV29-1 and TRBJ1-3; maybe TRBD1 (5 bases). This TCR came from a woman in her thirties or forties in good health. CDR3 bases: TGCAGCGTTGAGATGCTCTCTCGGGGCCCTGGAAACACCATATATTTT. Amino acids: CSVEMLSRGPGNTIYF. Supplemented by reference TRBV29-1 and TRBJ1-3, the full variable domain reads SAVISQKPSRDICQRGTSLTIQCQVDSQVTMMFWYRQQPGQSLTLIATANQGSEATYESGFVIDKFPISRPNLTFSTLTVSNMSPEDSSIYLCSVEMLSRGPGNTIYFGEGSWLTVV.